This is a list of T cell receptor beta chains from one sample in a study of cytomegalovirus exposure and HLA in healthy donors. Only in-frame clones appear in the TCRdb table, and some are missing; sequencing was by immunoSEQ multiplex PCR. The data hold about 360,000 clones, with 86% observed a single time. Sequencing input: PBMCs. The receptors originated from a woman aged 18-29 years in good health and CMV-seronegative. CDR3s include the opening cysteine and the closing phenylalanine or tryptophan. A D gene is named only where the DNA matches it firmly. The listing skips clone size in some rows; elsewhere it reads once, few, many or a size class.

J | V | size | D | DNA | CDR3
TRBJ1-1 | TRBV14 | . | TRBD1 | TGTGCCAGCAGCCAATCTAGACAGGGCACTGAAGCTTTCTTT | CASSQSRQGTEAFF
TRBJ2-7 | TRBV28 | few | TRBD1 | TGTGCCAGCAGCATCGGGACAGCCAACGAGCAGTACTTC | CASSIGTANEQYF
TRBJ1-1 | TRBV6-1 | . | . | TGTGCCAGCAGTGAGCGTACTGAAGCTTTCTTT | CASSERTEAFF
TRBJ1-1 | TRBV7-9 | once | . | TGTGCCAGCAGCTTAGGAAGGACTACAACCCCTGAAGCTTTCTTT | CASSLGRTTTPEAFF
TRBJ1-2 | TRBV9 | . | . | TGTGCCAGCAGCGGTCGACATAAGGACTATGGCTACACCTTC | CASSGRHKDYGYTF
TRBJ2-1 | TRBV5-1 | once | TRBD2 | TGCGCCAGCAGCGCCCCCGTGGCGGGAGGGCATGGCTACAATGAGCAGTTCTTC | CASSAPVAGGHGYNEQFF
TRBJ2-1 | TRBV4-2 | . | . | TGTGCCAGCAACTCAGGCAACAACTGGGAGCAGTTCTTC | CASNSGNNWEQFF
TRBJ1-5 | TRBV15 | once | . | TGTGCCACCAGCGTCGACCAGGGTTTCAATCAGCCCCAGCATTTT | CATSVDQGFNQPQHF
TRBJ1-1 | TRBV29-1 | . | TRBD1 | TGCAGCGGCCGATGGCAGGGGGCCGTCCCGAACACTGAAGCTTTCTTT | CSGRWQGAVPNTEAFF
TRBJ2-7 | TRBV9 | . | . | TGTGCCAGCAGCCCTCCTATCGGCACCCAGGGAGAGCAGTACTTC | CASSPPIGTQGEQYF
TRBJ1-5 | TRBV6-5 | . | . | TGTGCCAGCATGGCCAGAACCAATCATCAGCCCCAGCATTTT | CASMARTNHQPQHF
TRBJ2-7 | TRBV6-5 | . | . | TGTGCCAGCAGTTACGGACATACCTACGAGCAGTACTTC | CASSYGHTYEQYF
TRBJ1-1 | TRBV29-1 | . | . | TGCAGCGTTGACCCGGGGGGCGTAACTGAAGCTTTCTTT | CSVDPGGVTEAFF
TRBJ2-1 | TRBV19 | once | TRBD2 | TGTGCCAGTAGCACGGGACTAGTTATCAATGAGCAGTTCTTC | CASSTGLVINEQFF
TRBJ1-2 | TRBV7-2 | . | . | TGTGCCAGCAGCTTAGTAGGACCAGGGGCTAACTATGGCTACACCTTC | CASSLVGPGANYGYTF
TRBJ1-1 | TRBV28 | . | . | TGTGCCAGCAGTTTACCCTACACTGAAGCTTTCTTT | CASSLPYTEAFF
TRBJ2-5 | TRBV6-5 | once | TRBD1 | TGTGCCAGCAGCCTAAACAGGGGGCGATGGGAGACCCAGTACTTC | CASSLNRGRWETQYF
TRBJ2-5 | TRBV7-9 | . | TRBD2 | TGTGCCAGCAGCCCTATTGCGGGAGGCCGGGAGACCCAGTACTTC | CASSPIAGGRETQYF
TRBJ2-1 | TRBV9 | . | TRBD2 | TGTGCCAGCAGCGTCCTAGCGGGGCTAAACAATGAGCAGTTCTTC | CASSVLAGLNNEQFF
TRBJ2-1 | TRBV25-1 | . | . | TGTGCCAGCAGCGGGAATATATACAATGAGCAGTTCTTC | CASSGNIYNEQFF
TRBJ1-2 | TRBV4-1 | . | . | TGCGCCAGCAGCCAAGACAGTGGGGGGGCCTATGGCTACACCTTC | CASSQDSGGAYGYTF
TRBJ2-3 | TRBV5-6 | . | TRBD2 | TGTGCCAGCAGCTCTAGCGGGGGCACAGATACGCAGTATTTT | CASSSSGGTDTQYF
TRBJ2-1 | TRBV7-9 | few | TRBD1 | TGTGCCAGCAGCTCCTTTGACAGGGTAGGCCATGAGCAGTTCTTC | CASSSFDRVGHEQFF
TRBJ1-1 | TRBV7-3 | . | . | TGTGCCAGCAGCTTAGAGGAGGGCACTGAAGCTTTCTTT | CASSLEEGTEAFF
TRBJ2-5 | TRBV5-4 | few | . | TGTGCCAGCAGCCCATTCGGGGGAGGGGGGCAAGAGACCCAGTACTTC | CASSPFGGGGQETQYF
TRBJ1-5 | TRBV19 | . | . | TGTGCCAGTAGCCCTACGAACAATCAGCCCCAGCATTTT | CASSPTNNQPQHF
TRBJ1-2 | TRBV5-1 | . | . | TGCGCCAGCAGCTTGGCGGGGGTTGATCGTAATGGCTACACCTTC | CASSLAGVDRNGYTF
TRBJ2-1 | TRBV4-1 | . | . | TGCGCCAGCAGCCAAGATGCCGGAGACAATGAGCAGTTCTTC | CASSQDAGDNEQFF
TRBJ2-7 | TRBV28 | . | TRBD2 | TGTGCCAGCAGTTTGAGGTCCGGACTAGCGGGAGACGAGCAGTACTTC | CASSLRSGLAGDEQYF
TRBJ1-1 | TRBV2 | . | . | TGTGCCAGCAGTGAAGAAGGGCTCTGGGGGACACCTGGCGCTGAAGCTTTCTTT | CASSEEGLWGTPGAEAFF
TRBJ2-7 | TRBV6-5 | . | . | TGTGCCAGCAGTTCAAGACAGCCCTTGGGTGAGCAGTACTTC | CASSSRQPLGEQYF
TRBJ2-7 | TRBV27 | . | TRBD2 | TGTGCCAGCAGGAGCGGGGGGAAGGAGCAGTACTTC | CASRSGGKEQYF
TRBJ2-1 | TRBV29-1 | . | TRBD2 | TGCAGCGTTGAAGGAGTACTAGCGGTTTCCTACAATGAGCAGTTCTTC | CSVEGVLAVSYNEQFF
TRBJ1-5 | TRBV5-3 | . | . | TGTGCCAGAAGCCCTAAATCGCCCCAGCATTTT | CARSPKSPQHF
TRBJ1-5 | TRBV28 | few | . | TGTGCCAGCAGTCCCCTCGGGTTGGGGGCTATAGGGGATCAGCCCCAGCATTTT | CASSPLGLGAIGDQPQHF
TRBJ1-1 | TRBV7-9 | . | . | TGTGCCAGCAGCTTGAGGGTACAAGGATCGAACACTGAAGCTTTCTTT | CASSLRVQGSNTEAFF
TRBJ2-7 | TRBV11-3 | few | . | TGTGCCAGCAGCTTAGCGGGACAATACGAGCAGTACTTC | CASSLAGQYEQYF
TRBJ1-1 | TRBV6-5 | . | . | TGTGCCAGCAGAACAGGAGTAGCCTCAGAGTCTGCTTTCTTT | CASRTGVASESAFF
TRBJ2-6 | TRBV6-4 | many | . | TGTGCCAGCAGTGAGGTCTCCTCCAGCTCTGGGGCCAACGTCCTGACTTTC | CASSEVSSSSGANVLTF
TRBJ2-7 | TRBV28 | . | TRBD1 | TGTGCCAGCAGTAGAACGACAGGGGACGGCGAGCAGTACTTC | CASSRTTGDGEQYF
TRBJ2-7 | TRBV20-1 | few | . | TGCAGTGCCAACTCCCTCGCCGAGCAGTACTTC | CSANSLAEQYF
TRBJ2-7 | TRBV6-1 | . | . | TGTGCCAGCAGTCGGACAGAGCAGTACTTC | CASSRTEQYF
TRBJ2-3 | TRBV28 | . | . | TGTGCCAGCAGCCCCTGGGCAGACGATACGCAGTATTTT | CASSPWADDTQYF
TRBJ2-5 | TRBV7-8 | . | TRBD2 | TGTGCCAGCAGCTGGGTGACTAGCGGGGGGGAAAGGAAGAGTAAGACCCAGTACTTC | CASSWVTSGGERKSKTQYF
TRBJ1-4 | TRBV6-6 | . | . | TGTGCCAGCAGCCAGGCCCGGACATCTAATGAAAAACTGTTTTTT | CASSQARTSNEKLFF
TRBJ2-2 | TRBV11-2 | . | . | TGTGCCAGCAGCTTAGCTTGGGGCGGGACGAACACCGGGGAGCTGTTTTTT | CASSLAWGGTNTGELFF
TRBJ2-2 | TRBV7-8 | . | . | TGTGCCAGCAGCCTCGACGGAGCCGGGGAGCTGTTTTTT | CASSLDGAGELFF
TRBJ2-7 | TRBV27 | . | . | TGTGCCAGCAGTATTAACTTTCCCCCTCGCGAGCAGTACTTC | CASSINFPPREQYF
TRBJ2-5 | TRBV6-5 | . | TRBD2 | TGTGCCAGCAGTCCTTCTAGCGGTAGAGAGACCCAGTACTTC | CASSPSSGRETQYF
TRBJ2-1 | TRBV2 | . | TRBD1 | TGTGCCAGCAGGAGGGAGACAGGGAGTCATGAGCAGTTCTTC | CASRRETGSHEQFF
TRBJ2-1 | TRBV6-5 | . | . | TGTGCCAGCAATCCACAGGGGCCTAGCGTCAATGAGCAGTTCTTC | CASNPQGPSVNEQFF
TRBJ2-3 | TRBV30 | once | . | TGTGCCTGGACTAGCGAGGCCCCAGATACGCAGTATTTT | CAWTSEAPDTQYF
TRBJ2-7 | TRBV11-2 | few | . | TGTGCCAGCAGCCACTCCTCAGGAATCTACGAGCAGTACTTC | CASSHSSGIYEQYF
TRBJ2-3 | TRBV28 | once | . | TGTGCCAGCAGTATCAGGAATACGCAGTATTTT | CASSIRNTQYF
TRBJ1-2 | TRBV6-4 | . | TRBD1 | TGTGCCAGCAGACAGACAGGGTCTAACTATGGCTACACCTTC | CASRQTGSNYGYTF
TRBJ2-7 | TRBV28 | few | . | TGTGCCAGCAGTTTAAGCCCCCAGGGGGGCTACGAGCAGTACTTC | CASSLSPQGGYEQYF
TRBJ1-2 | TRBV6-5 | . | . | TGTGCCAGCAGCGGCGTCGGGGGCTACACCTTC | CASSGVGGYTF